The 32 T cell receptor beta chains presented below share a single source sample, sequenced in a study of control samples from healthy donors and cancer patients. TCRdb's copy holds only in-frame clones and misses some; the assay was immunoSEQ multiplex PCR. Of 85,000 to 120,000 clones listed, about 90% are singletons. Material: blood. These receptors all come from a woman between 18 and 29 years old in good health.

The J gene is TRBJ2-1, the V gene TRBV24-1; perhaps TRBD1 as D (5 bases). Germline V gene data show CDR1 as KGHDR and CDR2 as SFDVKD. CDR3 length: 15 amino acids. V lost 7 bases to trimming and J lost 4 bases, with 16 bases between them. CDR3 region: CATSLGEGLYNEQFF. In DNA form, the CDR3 reads TGTGCCACCAGCTTAGGGGAAGGGCTGTACAATGAGCAGTTCTTC.

The chain links TRBV7-9 to TRBJ2-1; 7 bases line up with TRBD1. There are 16 residues in the CDR3. Germline V gives CDR1 SEHNR, CDR2 FQNEAQ (reference sequence). V shed 2 bases, J shed 2 bases, and the junction held 6 bases outside the gene matches. DNA for the CDR3: TGTGCCAGCAGCTTACCGTTTGGACAGGCCTACAATGAGCAGTTCTTC. Its translation: CASSLPFGQAYNEQFF.

This sequence joins TRBV25-1 and TRBJ1-4, with TRBD1 identical over 9 bases. The CDR3 loop spans 16 amino acids. Looked up from germline, CDR1 is MGHDK and CDR2 is SYGVNS. The V and J ends lost 0 bases and 10 bases, in that order; junction bases with no gene match: 9. DNA for the CDR3: TGTGCCAGCAGTGAATATGGGACAGGGAGAGGGGGAAAACTGTTTTTT. It is translated as CASSEYGTGRGGKLFF. Variable domain in full (rest from reference TRBV25-1 and TRBJ1-4): EADIYQTPRYLVIGTGKKITLECSQTMGHDKMYWYQQDPGMELHLIHYSYGVNSTEKGDLSSESTVSRIRTEHFPLTLESARPSHTSQYLCASSEYGTGRGGKLFFGSGTQLSVL.

The V call is TRBV29-1, the J call TRBJ2-7; the D gene could be TRBD1 or TRBD2 (5 bases each). Germline values: CDR1 SQVTM, CDR2 ANQGSEA. This CDR3 has 13 amino acids. V lost 3 bases to trimming and J lost 2 bases, with 11 bases between them. The CDR3 reads CSVERGNPYEQYF. CDR3 DNA: TGCAGCGTTGAGAGGGGTAACCCCTACGAGCAGTACTTC.

The chain recombines TRBV6-5 with TRBJ1-5; TRBD1 is a possible D gene (5 bases). This CDR3 region has 14 residues. Per the germline V gene, CDR1 is MNHEY and CDR2 is SVGAGI. Trimming removed 4 bases from V and 7 bases from J, with 14 bases in between. CDR3 sequence: CASSSGLGSQPQHF. Written as DNA, the CDR3 is TGTGCCAGCAGTTCGGGGCTGGGGTCGCAGCCCCAGCATTTT.

The chain combines TRBV23-1 with TRBJ1-2; D unclear. TRBV23-1 is designated an ORF whose function remains uncertain. V was shortened by 3 bases and J by 8 bases, with 10 bases between the two germline ends. This CDR3 has 12 amino acids. Here the CDR3 reads CASSQVRVGYTF. In DNA form, the CDR3 reads TGCGCCAGCAGTCAGGTGAGGGTGGGCTACACCTTC.

V and J are TRBV18 and TRBJ1-4; TRBD1 agrees at 10 bases. The CDR3 spans 17 residues. Germline CDR1 reads KGHSH; CDR2 reads LQKENI. Germline trimming cut 1 base from V and 7 bases from J; bases unmatched to any gene: 9. The CDR3 DNA reads TGTGCCAGCTCACCACTTCACCCCGGACAGGGGGGTGAAAAACTGTTTTTT. It yields the protein CASSPLHPGQGGEKLFF.

J is TRBJ1-1 and V is TRBV12-5, with D possibly matching TRBD1 (6 bases). The CDR3 spans 13 residues. Germline lookup yields CDR1 LGHNT and CDR2 FRNRAP. Deletions cut 5 bases from V and 6 bases from J, with 13 bases between. CDR3 residues: CASGPGVRAEAFF. The CDR3 region has the DNA TGTGCTAGTGGTCCAGGGGTTCGGGCTGAAGCTTTCTTT.

This clone was seen just once. V and J are TRBV19 and TRBJ1-4; D unclear. This CDR3 is built from 13 residues. Trimming stripped 7 bases from V and 8 bases from J, with 14 bases between. Germline lookup yields CDR1 LNHDA and CDR2 SQIVND (reference sequence). CDR3 DNA: TGTGCCAGTATAACGGGAGGTGGGGAAAAACTGTTTTTT. This translates into CASITGGGEKLFF.

The chain has TRBV6-5 and TRBJ1-2; D is uncertain. Germline CDR1 and CDR2: MNHEY and SVGAGI. V was cut by 0 bases and J by 4 bases, with 9 bases left in between. CDR3 length equals 14 residues. The CDR3 region has the DNA TGTGCCAGCAGTTACTCTTCGACGGGCTATGGCTACACCTTC. Encoded protein: CASSYSSTGYGYTF.

This sequence joins TRBV2 and TRBJ2-1; D is unclear. The germline gives CDR1 SNHLY, CDR2 FYNNEI. This CDR3 comprises 13 residues. Trimming shortened V by 10 bases and J by 0 bases, and 10 bases separated the two germline ends. CDR3 region: CAIQDSSYNEQFF. In DNA form, the CDR3 reads TGTGCCATACAAGATAGCTCCTACAATGAGCAGTTCTTC.

The CDR3 coding sequence is TGTGCCACCGGGGGTTCCTCCTACGAGCAGTACTTC. Translated: CATGGSSYEQYF. The chain carries TRBV10-3 and TRBJ2-7; D possibly corresponds to TRBD2 (6 bases). Germline CDR1 is ENHRY and CDR2 is SYGVKD. V was cut by 10 bases and J by 0 bases, with 10 bases left in between. The CDR3 has 12 residues.

CDR3 region: CSVESHRGDTEAFF. The CDR3 DNA reads as TGCAGCGTTGAATCCCACAGGGGGGACACTGAAGCTTTCTTT. The chain couples TRBV29-1 to TRBJ1-1; 8 nucleotides align to TRBD1. V lost 2 bases to trimming and J lost 3 bases; unmatched junction nucleotides: 5. CDR3 size: 14 residues. The V gene's germline CDR1 is SQVTM and CDR2 ANQGSEA.

This clone has just a few counts. The rearrangement links TRBV30 to TRBJ1-2; 8 bases agree with TRBD1. The V gene end was trimmed by 8 bases and the J gene end by 4 bases; junction bases not matched to a gene: 3. This CDR3 comprises 11 residues. Germline V gene lookup returns CDR1 GTSNPN and CDR2 SVGIG (reference sequence). The CDR3, as DNA: TGTGCCAGGGGACAGGTCTATGGCTACACCTTC. It translates to CARGQVYGYTF.

This clone was picked up one time. This rearrangement joins TRBV11-2 to TRBJ1-2; D is perhaps TRBD1 (6 bases). Germline V gene sequence: CDR1 SGHAT, CDR2 FQNNGV. V lost 5 bases, J lost 7 bases, and 14 bases lay in between. The CDR3 has 13 amino acids. The CDR3 loop is CASSTNRVPGYTF. CDR3 coding DNA: TGTGCCAGCAGCACCAACAGGGTCCCTGGCTACACCTTC.

The chain combines TRBV4-2 with TRBJ2-1; perhaps TRBD2 as D (5 bases). The germline CDR1 and CDR2 sequences are LGHNA and YNFKEQ. CDR3 length: 14 residues. Between the trimmed V and J ends, which lost 0 bases and 8 bases, there was a span of 11 bases. CDR3 DNA sequence: TGTGCCAGCAGCCAAGATACTAGGACCTATGAGCAGTTCTTC. It is translated as CASSQDTRTYEQFF.

The chain employs TRBV9 and TRBJ2-4; the match to TRBD1 covers 10 bases. V was pared by 3 bases and J by 2 bases, with 5 bases of the junction left unmatched. The CDR3 loop spans 16 amino acids. The V gene's germline CDR1 is SGDLS and CDR2 YYNGEE. The CDR3 sequence is CASSAGDRGTKNIQYF. The CDR3 DNA follows: TGTGCCAGCAGCGCTGGGGACAGGGGTACCAAAAACATTCAGTACTTC.

The rearrangement links TRBV9 to TRBJ2-5; TRBD2 aligns across 13 bases. With V trimmed by 0 bases and J by 5 bases, 7 bases remained unmatched. The CDR3 length is 17 residues. Germline CDR1 and CDR2: SGDLS and YYNGEE. CDR3 DNA sequence: TGTGCCAGCAGCGTAGATCCGGGACTAGCGGGGATCGAGACCCAGTACTTC. Its translation is CASSVDPGLAGIETQYF. The variable domain in full, completed from reference TRBV9 and TRBJ2-5, reads DSGVTQTPKHLITATGQRVTLRCSPRSGDLSVYWYQQSLDQGLQFLIQYYNGEERAKGNILERFSAQQFPDLHSELNLSSLELGDSALYFCASSVDPGLAGIETQYFGPGTRLLVL.

This chain connects TRBV28 to TRBJ1-1; unclear D gene. V dropped 5 bases and J dropped 8 bases, with 9 bases sitting between them. CDR1 MDHEN and CDR2 SYDVKM come from the germline V gene. The CDR3 consists of 11 residues. As DNA, the CDR3 is TGTGCCAGCAGTCCGGGATTAGAAGCTTTCTTT. Encoded protein: CASSPGLEAFF. Full variable domain (outside the CDR3, taken from reference TRBV28 and TRBJ1-1): DVKVTQSSRYLVKRTGEKVFLECVQDMDHENMFWYRQDPGLGLRLIYFSYDVKMKEKGDIPEGYSVSREKKERFSLILESASTNQTSMYLCASSPGLEAFFGQGTRLTVV.

This chain connects TRBV2 to TRBJ2-7, with 8 bases aligning to TRBD1. From germline, CDR1 is SNHLY and CDR2 FYNNEI. This CDR3 comprises 18 residues. V shed 2 bases and J 5 bases; nucleotides not matched to a gene: 17. The CDR3 DNA is TGTGCCAGCAGTGAATATCTACAGGGGGTGGCCGATAGGGACGAGCAGTACTTC. Its protein is CASSEYLQGVADRDEQYF. Using reference TRBV2 and TRBJ2-7 for the parts outside the CDR3, the full variable domain is EPEVTQTPSHQVTQMGQEVILRCVPISNHLYFYWYRQILGQKVEFLVSFYNNEISEKSEIFDDQFSVERPDGSNFTLKIRSTKLEDSAMYFCASSEYLQGVADRDEQYFGPGTRLTVT.

This chain joins TRBV14 and TRBJ2-2, with TRBD2 matching 10 bases. V lost 0 bases, J lost 6 bases, and 10 bases stayed unmatched. Per germline, CDR1 SGHDN and CDR2 FVKESK. The length of the CDR3 is 18 residues. The CDR3 bases are TGTGCCAGCAGCCAAGAGGGAAGGCTAGCGGGAGTTCCCGGGGAGCTGTTTTTT. Its protein is CASSQEGRLAGVPGELFF. Variable domain in full (rest from reference TRBV14 and TRBJ2-2): EAGVTQFPSHSVIEKGQTVTLRCDPISGHDNLYWYRRVMGKEIKFLLHFVKESKQDESGMPNNRFLAERTGGTYSTLKVQPAELEDSGVYFCASSQEGRLAGVPGELFFGEGSRLTVL.

The genes are TRBV7-9 and TRBJ2-1; TRBD2 matches 12 bases. V shed 4 bases and J 4 bases; nucleotides not matched to a gene: 14. This CDR3 is built from 19 residues. Germline CDR1 SEHNR, CDR2 FQNEAQ (reference sequence). The CDR3 coding sequence is TGTGCCAGCAGCTCGAATCCGGGACTAGCGGGTTACAGGTACAATGAGCAGTTCTTC. It codes for CASSSNPGLAGYRYNEQFF.

This chain connects TRBV27 to TRBJ1-2, with D possibly matching TRBD1 (6 bases). The CDR3 consists of 13 residues. Germline CDR1 MNHEY, CDR2 SMNVEV (reference sequence). Trimming stripped 2 bases from V and 2 bases from J, with 6 bases between. The CDR3 DNA follows: TGTGCCAGCAGTTTACAGGGGAACTATGGCTACACCTTC. Protein product: CASSLQGNYGYTF.

This clone was counted once. The gene calls are TRBV15 and TRBJ1-4, with D unresolved. In germline, CDR1 is LNHNV, CDR2 YYDKDF (reference sequence). The CDR3 is 14 amino acids. Deletions cut 3 bases from V and 0 bases from J, with 5 bases between. The CDR3: CATSRETTNEKLFF. Here the CDR3 DNA reads TGTGCCACCAGCAGGGAAACAACTAATGAAAAACTGTTTTTT.

The CDR3 is CASGPSGTLYNSPLHF. DNA for the CDR3: TGTGCCAGCGGGCCTTCCGGGACATTATATAATTCACCCCTCCACTTT. V usage is TRBV27 and J usage is TRBJ1-6, with a tentative D call TRBD1 (6 bases). V lost 8 bases, J lost 4 bases, and 18 bases lay in between. The CDR3 sequence is 16 residues long. Germline V gives CDR1 MNHEY, CDR2 SMNVEV (reference sequence).

This chain links TRBV7-8 with TRBJ1-4, with a tentative D call TRBD1 (6 bases). This CDR3 has 15 amino acids. V lost 5 bases and J lost 0, with 10 bases in between. Germline assignment: CDR1 SGHVS and CDR2 FQNEAQ. The CDR3 protein is CASSGRQATNEKLFF. The CDR3 nucleotides read TGTGCCAGCAGCGGACGACAGGCAACTAATGAAAAACTGTTTTTT.

The chain has TRBV19 and TRBJ1-3; D remains unclear. CDR1 and CDR2 from the germline V gene are LNHDA and SQIVND (reference sequence). Trimming took off 5 bases at V and 8 bases at J, with 10 bases between the two ends. The CDR3 runs to 12 residues. CDR3 sequence (DNA): TGTGCCAGTAGTCCAAGTTCCGACACCATATATTTT. It yields the protein CASSPSSDTIYF. Full variable domain (outside the CDR3, taken from reference TRBV19 and TRBJ1-3): DGGITQSPKYLFRKEGQNVTLSCEQNLNHDAMYWYRQDPGQGLRLIYYSQIVNDFQKGDIAEGYSVSREKKESFPLTVTSAQKNPTAFYLCASSPSSDTIYFGEGSWLTVV.

The chain carries TRBV3-1 (or the pseudogene TRBV3-2) and TRBJ2-5, with 14 nucleotides matching TRBD2. The germline V gene has CDR1 LGHDT and CDR2 YNNKEL (reference sequence). V dropped 4 bases and J dropped 0; count of bases not matched to a gene: 7. The CDR3 extends over 18 amino acids. CDR3 sequence (DNA): TGTGCCAGCAGCCGAACTGGACTAGCGGGGGGTTACCAAGAGACCCAGTACTTC. It yields the protein CASSRTGLAGGYQETQYF.

This chain joins TRBV7-9 and TRBJ1-1; D is undetermined. Trimming stripped 7 bases from V and 0 bases from J, with 9 bases between. The V gene's germline CDR1 is SEHNR and CDR2 FQNEAQ (reference sequence). The CDR3 runs 13 residues. In DNA form, the CDR3 reads TGTGCCAGCACTGGACGCCTGAACACTGAAGCTTTCTTT. Translating it yields CASTGRLNTEAFF.

This chain connects TRBV19 to TRBJ2-1, with D unresolved. The CDR3 contains 14 residues. V was trimmed by 5 bases and J by 4 bases, leaving 12 bases between them. Germline-derived CDR1 and CDR2 are LNHDA and SQIVND (reference sequence). The CDR3 nucleotides are TGTGCCAGTAGTTCACGAGGTCTATACAATGAGCAGTTCTTC. Encoded protein: CASSSRGLYNEQFF.

The chain is built from TRBV5-6 and TRBJ2-7; 7 nucleotides line up with TRBD1. The CDR3 is made up of 13 amino acids. Per the germline V gene, CDR1 is SGHDT and CDR2 is YYEEEE. The J segment lost 3 bases and the V segment lost 3 bases, leaving 3 bases of the junction unmatched. CDR3 sequence: CASSWDSGYEQYF. The CDR3, as DNA: TGTGCCAGCAGCTGGGACAGCGGCTACGAGCAGTACTTC.

The chain joins TRBV25-1 to TRBJ1-2; no clear D gene. This CDR3 comprises 14 residues. V gave up 0 bases and J gave up 6 bases, with 11 bases separating them. CDR1 and CDR2 from the germline V gene are MGHDK and SYGVNS. In DNA, the CDR3 is TGTGCCAGCAGTGAATATGTGGGGTCGGATGGCTACACCTTC. Its protein is CASSEYVGSDGYTF.